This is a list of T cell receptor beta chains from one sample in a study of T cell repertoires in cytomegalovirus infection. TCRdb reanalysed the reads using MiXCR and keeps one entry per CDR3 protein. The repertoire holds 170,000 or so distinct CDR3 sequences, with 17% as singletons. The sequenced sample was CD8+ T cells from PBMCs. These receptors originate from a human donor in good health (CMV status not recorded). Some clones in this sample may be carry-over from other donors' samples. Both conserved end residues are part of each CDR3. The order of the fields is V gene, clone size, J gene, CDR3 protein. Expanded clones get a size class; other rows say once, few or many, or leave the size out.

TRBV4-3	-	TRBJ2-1	CASSQDFLSPYNEQFF
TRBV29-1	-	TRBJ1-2	CSVDDFYSGYTF
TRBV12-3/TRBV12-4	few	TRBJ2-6	CASSTGTDNSGANVLTF
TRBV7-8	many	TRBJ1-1	CASSLVLGTEAFF
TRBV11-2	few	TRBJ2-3	CASSLVPGNTDTQYF
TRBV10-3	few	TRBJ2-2	CAISGQGQVLNTGELFF
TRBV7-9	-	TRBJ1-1	CASSWSWTDETEAFF
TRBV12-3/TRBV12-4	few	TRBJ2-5	CASSLGSGQSQETQYF
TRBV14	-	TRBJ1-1	CACSQENRVWDTEAFF
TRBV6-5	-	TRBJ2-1	CASRRQGGYNEQFF
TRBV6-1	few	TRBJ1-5	CASTSESPASNQPQHF
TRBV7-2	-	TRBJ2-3	CASRDRGSTDTQYF
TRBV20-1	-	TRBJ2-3	CSARRYKTHDTQYF
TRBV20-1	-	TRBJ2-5	CSARDLRGEQETQYF
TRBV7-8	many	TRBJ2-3	CASSLESVSPSGGDTQYF
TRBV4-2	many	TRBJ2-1	CASSQETGTGEQFF
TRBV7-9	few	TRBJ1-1	CASSLKGYEAFF
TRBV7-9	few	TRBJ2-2	CASSPLMAPRNTGELFF
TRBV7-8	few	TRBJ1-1	CASSLGLRGLNTEASF
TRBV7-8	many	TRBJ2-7	CASSLGGGGLFYEQYF
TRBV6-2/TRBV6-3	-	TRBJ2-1	CASSPLDFSYNEQFF
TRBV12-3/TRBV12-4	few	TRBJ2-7	CASSPTDPYEQYF
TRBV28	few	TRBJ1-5	CASRVGVGVNQPQHF
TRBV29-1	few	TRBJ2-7	CSVGTVYEQYF
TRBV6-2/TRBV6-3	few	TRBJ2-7	CASSYGGRSDPVEQYF
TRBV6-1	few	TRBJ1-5	CASSALGGQGYSNQPQHF
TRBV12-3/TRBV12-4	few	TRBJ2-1	CASSSTSGGANEQFF
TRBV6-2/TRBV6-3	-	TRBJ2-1	CASSTSGNEQFF
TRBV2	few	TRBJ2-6	CATEGSSGANVLTF
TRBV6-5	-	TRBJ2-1	CASGGSRGIYNEQFF
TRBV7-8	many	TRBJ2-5	CASSLEGWDSEQTQYF
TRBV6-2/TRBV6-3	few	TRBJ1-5	CASSPGAGGNQPQHF
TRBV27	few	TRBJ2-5	CASTPGTAKETQYF
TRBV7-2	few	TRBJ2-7	CASSTGTRSYEQYF
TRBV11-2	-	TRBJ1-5	CASSGGEGTVNSNQPQHF
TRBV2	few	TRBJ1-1	CASSGSTVLNTEAFF
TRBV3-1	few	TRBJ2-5	CASSQELYSQETQYF
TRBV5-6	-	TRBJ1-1	CASSITVVLSSEAFF
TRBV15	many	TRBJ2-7	CATSLGGGPSYEQYF
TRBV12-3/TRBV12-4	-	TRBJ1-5	CASSLQRQGQGTRAQHF
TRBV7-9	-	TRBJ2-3	CASSIDRVSTDTQYF